The 9 T cell receptor beta chains below were found in one sample sequenced in a study of beta chain features in type 1 diabetes listed by TCRdb under 2018. Library preparation used the immunoSEQ multiplex PCR assay. The High Capacity cDNA Reverse Transcription Kit was used to reverse transcribe all of the isolated RNA, meaning that expressed TCRB transcripts were what got sequenced. The table comes from immuneACCESS by way of TCRdb, which keeps in-frame sequences with V and J called. Part of the clones is missing from these tables; in studies checked, under half for an unresolved V gene and the rest for unknown reasons. The sample contains fewer than 250,000 clones, 7.5% to 10% of them found a single time. Of the sample, less than 0.035% falls within the top ten clones. Source material: naive CD4+ T cells from blood. In light of the paper, this sample's cell subset or site label describes: true naive CD4+ T cells. Receptor source: a woman younger than 35 in good health.

The J gene is TRBJ1-5, the V gene TRBV7-6; D possibly corresponds to TRBD1 (5 bases). Trimming took 7 bases from V and 4 from J, leaving 17 bases between them. Germline CDR1 and CDR2: SGHVS and FNYEAQ. CDR3 length: 15 residues. CDR3 coding DNA: TGTGCCAGCACCCTCGGGCAGGGTGGTAATCAGCCCCAGCATTTT. This encodes CASTLGQGGNQPQHF.

This clone was recorded a few times. The J gene is TRBJ2-6, the V gene TRBV4-1; 12 positions agree with TRBD1. The V and J ends lost 3 bases and 2 bases, in that order; junction bases with no gene match: 5. CDR1 is MGHRA, CDR2 YSYEKL, per germline. The CDR3 consists of 18 residues. The CDR3 spells CASSQEGQGAAGANVLTF. CDR3 sequence (DNA): TGCGCCAGCAGCCAGGAGGGACAGGGGGCAGCTGGGGCCAACGTCCTGACTTTC.

Here the CDR3 DNA reads TGTGCCAGCAGTTTACCAAATCAGCCCCAGCATTTT. Its protein product is CASSLPNQPQHF. The J gene is TRBJ1-5, the V gene TRBV28; D remains unclear. Looked up from germline, CDR1 is MDHEN and CDR2 is SYDVKM. The CDR3 consists of 12 residues. Trimming removed 2 bases from V and 4 bases from J, with 3 bases in between.

There are a few counts of this clone. V gene TRBV6-6 combines with J gene TRBJ2-1; 13 nucleotides align to TRBD2. Germline assignment: CDR1 MNHNY and CDR2 SVGAGI (reference sequence). The CDR3 is made up of 15 amino acids. V was clipped by 5 bases and J by 9 bases; unmatched bases: 7. CDR3 nucleotide sequence: TGTGCCAGCAGTGGTACTAGCGGGAGGGTGATTGAGCAGTTCTTC. Translating it yields CASSGTSGRVIEQFF.

This clone occurred a few times. The V gene is TRBV4-1, the J gene TRBJ2-1; 8 nucleotides agree with TRBD2. Germline loops: CDR1 MGHRA, CDR2 YSYEKL. V lost 0 bases, J lost 5 bases, and 12 bases stayed unmatched. The CDR3 totals 18 residues. The CDR3 DNA is TGCGCCAGCAGCCAAGATCGCCCACTCGCGGGAGGAAACAATGAGCAGTTCTTC. This gives the protein CASSQDRPLAGGNNEQFF.

This clone showed up just a few times. This sequence joins TRBV6-5 and TRBJ2-7; D is ambiguous. Trimming shortened V by 0 bases and J by 3 bases, and 3 bases separated the two germline ends. The CDR3 covers 12 residues. Looked up from germline, CDR1 is MNHEY and CDR2 is SVGAGI. CDR3 DNA: TGTGCCAGCAGTTACTCCCACTACGAGCAGTACTTC. Translating it yields CASSYSHYEQYF.

A few counts support this clone. The chain uses TRBV11-2 and TRBJ2-5; D not resolved. V dropped 0 bases and J dropped 10 bases, with 9 bases sitting between them. The germline V gene encodes CDR1 SGHAT and CDR2 FQNNGV. CDR3 size: 12 residues. CDR3 protein: CASSLEHANQYF. As DNA, the CDR3 is TGTGCCAGCAGCTTAGAGCATGCTAACCAGTACTTC.

The V and J genes are TRBV30 and TRBJ1-1; a weak D match, TRBD1 (6 bases). From germline, CDR1 is GTSNPN and CDR2 SVGIG (reference sequence). The ends were cut back, 4 bases at V and 4 bases at J, with 10 bases in the middle. There are 12 residues in the CDR3. This CDR3 is CAWIQGSTEAFF. CDR3 DNA sequence: TGTGCCTGGATCCAGGGGAGCACTGAAGCTTTCTTT.

V and J are TRBV5-4 and TRBJ2-7; 8 bases agree with TRBD2. This CDR3 spans 13 amino acids. Germline values: CDR1 SGHNT, CDR2 YYREEE (reference sequence). Germline trimming cut 3 bases from V and 7 bases from J; bases unmatched to any gene: 6. CDR3 DNA: TGTGCCAGCAGCTGGGGACTAGTGAGTGAGCAGTACTTC. Translated, it gives CASSWGLVSEQYF.